This T cell receptor (beta chain) was profiled in a study of T cell responses to AZD1222 COVID-19 vaccine. Points from the study as a whole: Repertoires in all cases were sampled only once the peak T cell response had passed. Females outnumbered males among donors, who were mostly white British; clonal diversity was possibly underestimated.

This clone has a handful of counts. What it binds is not known. Second-dose groups at about 4 or about 12 weeks were pooled. Deletions cut 1 base from V and 4 bases from J, with 9 bases between. CDR1 is SGHDN, CDR2 FVKESK, per germline. The CDR3 contains 14 residues. The repertoire was sequenced with immunoSEQ multiplex PCR; TCRdb's copy has only in-frame clones and lacks some. This table has some 180,000 clones, 85% to 95% appearing once. The source of this sequence is an adult who received the AZD1222 COVID-19 vaccine. The sample in question was peripheral blood, obtained 28 days after the second AZD1222 dose. The gene calls are TRBV14 and TRBJ2-3; D perhaps matches TRBD1 (5 bases). CDR3 nucleotide sequence: TGTGCCAGCAGCCAAGTCAGGGCGGCAGATACGCAGTATTTT. It translates to CASSQVRAADTQYF.